This T cell receptor (beta chain) was sequenced in a study of T cell responses to AZD1222 COVID-19 vaccine. Notes on the study in general: Donors in the cohort were predominantly white British and more often female, and clonal diversity was possibly underestimated. Sampling that yielded the repertoires occurred only after the peak T cell response.

Of note for this clone: Antigen specificity is unknown.

Data came from immunoSEQ multiplex PCR; TCRdb stores just in-frame clones and leaves some out. Among some 140,000 clones listed, roughly 90% were seen once. The germline gives CDR1 MNHEY, CDR2 SVGEGT. The CDR3 sequence is 15 residues long. Trimming cost V 2 bases and J 3 bases, with 10 bases left between them. The chain is built from TRBV6-2 or TRBV6-3 and TRBJ1-4; D unclear. This receptor was obtained from an adult in good health. The sequencing used peripheral blood, collected on day 0 of AZD1222 vaccination. The CDR3 DNA follows: TGTGCCAGCAGTTACGGACGGGATGCTAATGAAAAACTGTTTTTT. Its protein product is CASSYGRDANEKLFF.